This record looks at one T cell receptor (beta chain) sequence and its context. The antigen is undetermined. Expressed TCRB transcripts were sequenced because the entire RNA isolate underwent reverse transcription. Libraries were prepared by immunoSEQ multiplex PCR; TCRdb keeps only in-frame clonotypes and omits some of them. The profile covers over 650,000 clones, with 11% to 15% appearing a single time and approximately 0.042% taken by the ten largest. The data were obtained in a study of beta chain features in type 1 diabetes. General observations from the study: Type 1 diabetes patients had TCRB CDR3s that were shorter (moderately but significantly so) in all four CD4+ subsets. Shorter templates might be favored by PCR, equally in patients and controls. HLA influence on TCRB rearrangement stayed unresolved here. TCRB repertoires of naive, central memory and Treg cells appeared more similar among patients than among healthy donors.

CDR1 MNHEY and CDR2 SMNVEV come from the germline V gene (reference sequence). The CDR3 extends over 14 amino acids. The V gene lost 6 bases and the J gene lost 4 bases, with 13 bases spanning the gap. The TCR comes from a man in his late teens or twenties with type 1 diabetes. The chain links TRBV27 to TRBJ2-4; D unresolved. Sequencing was carried out using naive CD4+ T cells from blood. The DNA for the CDR3 is TGTGCCAGCAGGGCCGGGCCTCGAAAAAACATTCAGTACTTC. This gives the protein CASRAGPRKNIQYF.